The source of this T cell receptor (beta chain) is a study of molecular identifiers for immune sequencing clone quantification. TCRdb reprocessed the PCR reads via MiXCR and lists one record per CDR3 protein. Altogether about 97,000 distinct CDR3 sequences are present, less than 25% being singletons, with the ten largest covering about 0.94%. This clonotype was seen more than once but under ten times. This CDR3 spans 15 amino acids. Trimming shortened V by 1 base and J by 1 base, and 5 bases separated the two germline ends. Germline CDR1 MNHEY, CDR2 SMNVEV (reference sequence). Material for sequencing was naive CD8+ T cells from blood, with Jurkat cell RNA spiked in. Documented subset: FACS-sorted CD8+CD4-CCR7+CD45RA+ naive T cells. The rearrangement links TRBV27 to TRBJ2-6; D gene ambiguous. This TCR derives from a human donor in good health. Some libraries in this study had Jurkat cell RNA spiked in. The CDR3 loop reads CASSLYASGANVLTF. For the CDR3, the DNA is TGTGCCAGCAGTTTATATGCATCTGGGGCCAACGTCCTGACTTTC. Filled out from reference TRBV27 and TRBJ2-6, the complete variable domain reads EAQVTQNPRYLITVTGKKLTVTCSQNMNHEYMSWYRQDPGLGLRQIYYSMNVEVTDKGDVPEGYKVSRKEKRNFPLILESPSPNQTSLYFCASSLYASGANVLTFGAGSRLTVL.